This T cell receptor beta chain originates from a study of T cells in Graves' hyperthyroidism and ophthalmopathy. General study points: Separation of ophthalmopathy from stable hyperthyroidism was achieved by a 13 V-J model.

Amplification of TCR beta CDR3 regions used RNA as the template. In the first-round RT-PCR of the TCR CDR3, the HTBI primer set was used. TCRdb independently ran MiXCR on the multiplex PCR reads; one entry per CDR3 protein. The sample has 500,000 or so distinct CDR3 sequences; about 16% are singletons. On the basis of clinical symptoms, serum thyroxine and TRAb, thyroid ultrasound and orbital computed tomography, diagnoses were made. Source material for PBMCs was more than 9.5 ml fresh peripheral blood. The germline V and J ends were trimmed by 7 bases and 0 bases, with 10 bases remaining between them. CDR3 length: 13 amino acids. Germline assignment: CDR1 MDHEN and CDR2 SYDVKM. This clonotype appeared many times. The antigen is undetermined.

Sequenced input: blood. The rearrangement uses TRBV28 and TRBJ2-7, with a possible D match to TRBD1 (5 bases). The source is a woman under 40 with Graves' ophthalmopathy. For the CDR3, the DNA is TGTGCCAGCAATAAACAGGTCTCCTACGAGCAGTACTTC. Its translation: CASNKQVSYEQYF. Drawing the rest from reference TRBV28 and TRBJ2-7, the complete variable domain is DVKVTQSSRYLVKRTGEKVFLECVQDMDHENMFWYRQDPGLGLRLIYFSYDVKMKEKGDIPEGYSVSREKKERFSLILESASTNQTSMYLCASNKQVSYEQYFGPGTRLTVT.